What follows describes a single T cell receptor (beta chain). The germline gives CDR1 LNHDA, CDR2 SQIVND (reference sequence). Trimming pared 6 bases from V and 0 bases from J, leaving 3 bases between. The CDR3 has 12 residues. The data were produced by immunoSEQ multiplex PCR, yet TCRdb's version contains in-frame clones alone and is incomplete. In the table there are under 150,000 clones, roughly 87% of which are singletons. This entry is derived from a study of T cell responses to AZD1222 COVID-19 vaccine. The chain uses TRBV19 and TRBJ1-3; no definite D call. The sample consisted of peripheral blood, taken 28 days after the second AZD1222 dose. The clonotype originates from an adult who received the AZD1222 COVID-19 vaccine. Here the CDR3 reads CASSTSGNTIYF. CDR3 bases: TGTGCCAGTAGCACCTCTGGAAACACCATATATTTT.